This is a list of T cell receptor beta chains from one sample in a study of follicular helper T cells after annual influenza vaccination. Repertoires were generated with immunoSEQ multiplex PCR, while TCRdb's copy carries only in-frame clones and drops some. The table records more than 9,500 clones, roughly 80% of them present only once. This specimen consisted of CXCR5+ CD38- circulating T follicular helper cells from blood, obtained on the day of influenza vaccination. These receptors all stem from an adult who received the influenza vaccine. Both conserved end residues are part of each CDR3. The D gene is left open where the match is weak. Size tells how often a clone was seen (once, few, many) or the class of an expanded clone, and some rows leave it out.

J	V	D	size	CDR3	DNA
TRBJ2-5	TRBV19	TRBD1	-	CASSGNRGVGETQYF	TGTGCCAGTAGTGGAAACAGGGGGGTCGGGGAGACCCAGTACTTC
TRBJ1-4	TRBV7-9	-	-	CASSLVSINEKLFF	TGTGCCAGCAGCTTAGTCAGTATTAATGAAAAACTGTTTTTT
TRBJ1-6	TRBV4-2	-	once	CASSQDWTANSPLHF	TGTGCCAGCAGCCAAGATTGGACAGCTAATTCACCCCTCCACTTT
TRBJ1-1	TRBV11-1	TRBD1	-	CASSLGQGNTEAFF	TGTGCCAGCAGCCTTGGACAGGGTAACACTGAAGCTTTCTTT
TRBJ2-5	TRBV4-3	-	-	CASSQDAQQGSLMGTQYF	TGCGCCAGCAGCCAAGACGCACAACAGGGTAGCCTGATGGGGACCCAGTACTTC
TRBJ1-1	TRBV5-1	-	-	CASRQSQGGLEAFF	TGCGCCAGCAGACAATCACAGGGAGGTCTTGAAGCTTTCTTT
TRBJ2-7	TRBV6-5	-	-	CASSYGVMGGNEQYF	TGTGCCAGCAGTTACGGGGTCATGGGGGGCAACGAGCAGTACTTC
TRBJ2-2	TRBV28	TRBD2	-	CASSRTSGGIKKRELFF	TGTGCCAGCAGTCGGACTAGCGGGGGGATTAAGAAGAGGGAGCTGTTTTTT
TRBJ2-3	TRBV5-1	TRBD2	-	CASSFSSGGKDTQYF	TGCGCCAGCAGCTTTTCTAGCGGGGGGAAAGATACGCAGTATTTT
TRBJ2-5	TRBV7-2	-	-	CASSLGGVQETQYF	TGTGCCAGCAGCTTGGGGGGCGTTCAAGAGACCCAGTACTTC
TRBJ2-3	TRBV29-1	-	-	CSVRGGLSGTDTQYF	TGCAGCGTTCGAGGGGGGTTGTCGGGCACAGATACGCAGTATTTT
TRBJ1-2	TRBV2	TRBD1	few	CASNTDRDGGYTF	TGTGCCAGCAACACGGACAGGGATGGTGGCTACACCTTC
TRBJ1-2	TRBV7-2	-	-	CASSLGSREDGYTF	TGTGCCAGCAGCTTAGGCAGTCGCGAGGATGGCTACACCTTC
TRBJ2-1	TRBV2	TRBD2	-	CASSEVSGGRQFF	TGTGCCAGCAGTGAAGTCAGCGGGGGGCGGCAGTTCTTC
TRBJ1-5	TRBV7-2	-	few	CASSLGGAFAQPQHF	TGTGCCAGCAGCTTAGGGGGGGCGTTTGCTCAGCCCCAGCATTTT
TRBJ2-2	TRBV6-1	-	-	CASSEATPSAYTGELFF	TGTGCCAGCAGTGAAGCGACGCCTAGCGCCTACACCGGGGAGCTGTTTTTT
TRBJ1-2	TRBV28	TRBD1	-	CASSSQGDYTF	TGTGCCAGCAGTTCACAGGGGGACTACACCTTC
TRBJ1-1	TRBV5-1	-	-	CASSFGTPYTEAFF	TGCGCCAGCAGCTTTGGCACCCCGTACACTGAAGCTTTCTTT
TRBJ2-3	TRBV5-1	-	-	CASSGVGATDTQYF	TGCGCCAGCAGTGGGGTTGGGGCGACAGATACGCAGTATTTT
TRBJ2-7	TRBV30	-	once	CACAAGYEQYF	TGTGCCTGCGCAGCAGGGTACGAGCAGTACTTC
TRBJ1-5	TRBV7-9	-	-	CASSLAGQPQHF	TGTGCCAGCAGCTTAGCGGGACAGCCCCAGCATTTT
TRBJ1-4	TRBV5-1	-	-	CASSWGAGVGKLFF	TGCGCCAGCAGCTGGGGTGCGGGGGTTGGAAAACTGTTTTTT